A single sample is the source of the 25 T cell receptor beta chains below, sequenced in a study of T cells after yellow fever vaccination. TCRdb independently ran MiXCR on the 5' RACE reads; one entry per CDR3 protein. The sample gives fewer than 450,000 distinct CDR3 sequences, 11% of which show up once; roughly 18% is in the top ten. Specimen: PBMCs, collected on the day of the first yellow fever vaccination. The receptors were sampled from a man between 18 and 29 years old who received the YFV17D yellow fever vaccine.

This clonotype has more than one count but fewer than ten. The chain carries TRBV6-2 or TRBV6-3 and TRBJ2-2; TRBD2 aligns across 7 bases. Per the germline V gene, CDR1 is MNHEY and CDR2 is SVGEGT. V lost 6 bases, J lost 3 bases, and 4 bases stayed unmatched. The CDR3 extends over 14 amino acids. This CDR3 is CASSLAAHTGELFF. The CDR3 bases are TGTGCCAGCAGCCTAGCGGCCCACACCGGGGAGCTGTTTTTT.

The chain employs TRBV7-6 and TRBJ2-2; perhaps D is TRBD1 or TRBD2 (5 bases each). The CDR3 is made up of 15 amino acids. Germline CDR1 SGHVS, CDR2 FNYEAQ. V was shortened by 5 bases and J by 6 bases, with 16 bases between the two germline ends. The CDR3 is CASSAGTPYAGELFF. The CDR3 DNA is TGTGCCAGCAGCGCCGGGACCCCGTACGCCGGGGAGCTGTTTTTT.

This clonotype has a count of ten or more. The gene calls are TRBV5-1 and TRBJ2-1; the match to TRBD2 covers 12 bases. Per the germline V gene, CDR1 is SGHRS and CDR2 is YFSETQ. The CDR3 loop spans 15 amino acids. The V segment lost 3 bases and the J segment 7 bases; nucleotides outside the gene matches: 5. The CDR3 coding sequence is TGCGCCAGCAGCTGGGCTAGCGGGGGGGTGAATGAGCAGTTCTTC. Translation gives CASSWASGGVNEQFF. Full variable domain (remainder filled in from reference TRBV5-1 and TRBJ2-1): KAGVTQTPRYLIKTRGQQVTLSCSPISGHRSVSWYQQTPGQGLQFLFEYFSETQRNKGNFPGRFSGRQFSNSRSEMNVSTLELGDSALYLCASSWASGGVNEQFFGPGTRLTVL.

DNA of the CDR3: TGTGCCAGCAGTCCGCGTCGGGGGCGCACAGATACGCAGTATTTT. Amino acid sequence: CASSPRRGRTDTQYF. The chain carries TRBV6-1 and TRBJ2-3; D is possibly TRBD1 or TRBD2 (6 bases each). CDR1 MNHNS and CDR2 SASEGT come from the germline V gene. The V end was cut by 5 bases, the J end by 1 base, with 13 bases between. The CDR3 is made up of 15 amino acids.

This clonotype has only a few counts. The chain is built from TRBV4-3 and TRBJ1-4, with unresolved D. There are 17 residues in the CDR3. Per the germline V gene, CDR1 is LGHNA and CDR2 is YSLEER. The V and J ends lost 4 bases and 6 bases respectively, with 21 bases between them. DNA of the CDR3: TGCGCCAGCAGCCGACTCCTTTCGAACATCCGGGATGAAAAACTGTTTTTT. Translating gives CASSRLLSNIRDEKLFF.

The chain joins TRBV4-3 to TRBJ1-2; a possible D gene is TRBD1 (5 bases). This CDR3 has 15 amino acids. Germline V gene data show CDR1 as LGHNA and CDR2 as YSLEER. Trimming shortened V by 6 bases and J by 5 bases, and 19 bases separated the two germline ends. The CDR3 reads CASRGGIAAPYGYTF. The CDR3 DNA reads TGCGCCAGCAGGGGGGGAATAGCGGCGCCATATGGCTACACCTTC.

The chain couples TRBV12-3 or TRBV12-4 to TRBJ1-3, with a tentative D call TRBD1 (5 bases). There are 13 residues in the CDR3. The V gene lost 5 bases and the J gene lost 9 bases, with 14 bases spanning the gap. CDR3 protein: CASSLQPGATIYF. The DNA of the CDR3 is TGTGCCAGCAGTCTCCAACCCGGGGCCACCATATATTTT.

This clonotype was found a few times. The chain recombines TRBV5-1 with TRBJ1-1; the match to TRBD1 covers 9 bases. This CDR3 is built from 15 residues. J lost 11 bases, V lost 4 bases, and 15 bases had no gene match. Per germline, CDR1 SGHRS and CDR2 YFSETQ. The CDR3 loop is CASSPTGGSPIRAFF. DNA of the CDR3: TGCGCCAGCAGCCCTACAGGGGGCAGCCCAATTAGGGCTTTCTTT. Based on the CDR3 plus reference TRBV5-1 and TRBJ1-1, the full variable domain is KAGVTQTPRYLIKTRGQQVTLSCSPISGHRSVSWYQQTPGQGLQFLFEYFSETQRNKGNFPGRFSGRQFSNSRSEMNVSTLELGDSALYLCASSPTGGSPIRAFFGQGTRLTVV.

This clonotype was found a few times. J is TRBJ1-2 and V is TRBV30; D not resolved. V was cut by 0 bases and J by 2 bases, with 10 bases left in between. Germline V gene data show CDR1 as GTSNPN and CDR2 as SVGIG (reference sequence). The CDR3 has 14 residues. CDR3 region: CAWSVIGQNYGYTF. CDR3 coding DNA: TGTGCCTGGAGTGTAATAGGCCAGAACTATGGCTACACCTTC.

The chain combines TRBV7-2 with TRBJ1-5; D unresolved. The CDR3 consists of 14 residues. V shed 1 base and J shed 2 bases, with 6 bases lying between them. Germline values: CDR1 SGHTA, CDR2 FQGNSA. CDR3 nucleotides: TGTGCCAGCAGCTTAGTCCCGCGCAATCAGCCCCAGCATTTT. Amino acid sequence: CASSLVPRNQPQHF.

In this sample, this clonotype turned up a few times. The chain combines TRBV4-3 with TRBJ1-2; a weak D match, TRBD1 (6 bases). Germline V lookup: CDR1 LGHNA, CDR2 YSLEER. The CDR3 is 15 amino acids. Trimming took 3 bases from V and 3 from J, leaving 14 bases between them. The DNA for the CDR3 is TGCGCCAGCAGCCACCTAGGGGGAGCTTACTATGGCTACACCTTC. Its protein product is CASSHLGGAYYGYTF.

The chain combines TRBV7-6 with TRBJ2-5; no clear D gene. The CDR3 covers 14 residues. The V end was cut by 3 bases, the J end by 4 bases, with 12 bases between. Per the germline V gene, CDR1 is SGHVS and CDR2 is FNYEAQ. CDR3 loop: CASSLQTLGETQYF. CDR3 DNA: TGTGCCAGCAGCTTGCAGACATTGGGAGAGACCCAGTACTTC.

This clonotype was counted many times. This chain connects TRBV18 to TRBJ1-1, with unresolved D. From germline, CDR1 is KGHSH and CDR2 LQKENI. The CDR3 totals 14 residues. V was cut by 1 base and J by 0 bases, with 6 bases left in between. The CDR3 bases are TGTGCCAGCTCACCACAGGAAATGAACACTGAAGCTTTCTTT. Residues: CASSPQEMNTEAFF. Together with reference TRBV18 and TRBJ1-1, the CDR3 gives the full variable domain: NAGVMQNPRHLVRRRGQEARLRCSPMKGHSHVYWYRQLPEEGLKFMVYLQKENIIDESGMPKERFSAEFPKEGPSILRIQQVVRGDSAAYFCASSPQEMNTEAFFGQGTRLTVV.

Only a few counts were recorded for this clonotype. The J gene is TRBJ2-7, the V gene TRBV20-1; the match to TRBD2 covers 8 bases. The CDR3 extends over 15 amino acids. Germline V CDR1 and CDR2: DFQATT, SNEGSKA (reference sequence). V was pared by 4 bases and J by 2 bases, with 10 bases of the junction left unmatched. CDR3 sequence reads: CSAKSGGYSTYEQYF. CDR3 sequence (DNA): TGCAGTGCTAAAAGCGGGGGTTACTCCACCTACGAGCAGTACTTC.

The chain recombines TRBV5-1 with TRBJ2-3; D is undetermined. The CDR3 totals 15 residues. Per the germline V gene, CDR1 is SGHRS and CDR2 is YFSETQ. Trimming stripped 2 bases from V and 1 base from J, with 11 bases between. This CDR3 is CASSLGNSRTDTQYF. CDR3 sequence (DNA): TGCGCCAGCAGCTTAGGAAACAGCCGCACAGATACGCAGTATTTT.

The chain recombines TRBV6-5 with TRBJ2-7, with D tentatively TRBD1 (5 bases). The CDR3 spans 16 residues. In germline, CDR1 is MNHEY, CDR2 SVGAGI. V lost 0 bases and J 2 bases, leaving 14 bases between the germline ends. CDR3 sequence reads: CASSYSAGSGTYEQYV. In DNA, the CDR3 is TGTGCCAGCAGTTACTCAGCAGGGTCTGGTACCTACGAGCAGTACGTC.

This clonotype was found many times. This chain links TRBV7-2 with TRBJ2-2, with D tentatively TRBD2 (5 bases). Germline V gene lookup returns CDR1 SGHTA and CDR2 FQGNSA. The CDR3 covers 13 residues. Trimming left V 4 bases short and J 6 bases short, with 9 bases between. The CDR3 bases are TGTGCCAGCAGCTCGGAAGCGGCCGGGGAGCTGTTTTTT. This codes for CASSSEAAGELFF.

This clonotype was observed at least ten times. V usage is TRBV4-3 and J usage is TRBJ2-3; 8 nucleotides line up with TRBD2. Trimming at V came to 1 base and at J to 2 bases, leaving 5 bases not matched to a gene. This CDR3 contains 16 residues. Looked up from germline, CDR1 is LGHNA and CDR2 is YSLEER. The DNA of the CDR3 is TGCGCCAGCAGCCAAGTACCGGGGGGGACCACAGATACGCAGTATTTT. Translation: CASSQVPGGTTDTQYF.

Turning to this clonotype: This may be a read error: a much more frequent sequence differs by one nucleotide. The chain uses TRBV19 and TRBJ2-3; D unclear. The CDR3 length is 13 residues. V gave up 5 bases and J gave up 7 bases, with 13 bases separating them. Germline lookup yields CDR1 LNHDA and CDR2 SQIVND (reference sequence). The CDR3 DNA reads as TGTGCCAGTAGTCCCTCTTCGCAAAATACGCAGTATTTT. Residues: CASSPSSQNTQYF.

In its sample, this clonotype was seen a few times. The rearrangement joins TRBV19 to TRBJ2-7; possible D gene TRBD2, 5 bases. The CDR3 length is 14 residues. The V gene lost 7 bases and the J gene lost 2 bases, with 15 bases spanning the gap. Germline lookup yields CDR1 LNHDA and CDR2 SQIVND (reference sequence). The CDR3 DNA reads TGTGCCAGTACCTCAAGCGGCCCCGCCTACGAGCAGTACTTC. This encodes CASTSSGPAYEQYF.

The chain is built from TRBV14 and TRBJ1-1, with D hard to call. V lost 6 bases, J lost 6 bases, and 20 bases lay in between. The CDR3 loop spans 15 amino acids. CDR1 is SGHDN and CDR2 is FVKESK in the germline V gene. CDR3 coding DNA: TGTGCCAGCAGACTCTATTATCCGGTGTTCCCTGAAGCTTTCTTT. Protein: CASRLYYPVFPEAFF.

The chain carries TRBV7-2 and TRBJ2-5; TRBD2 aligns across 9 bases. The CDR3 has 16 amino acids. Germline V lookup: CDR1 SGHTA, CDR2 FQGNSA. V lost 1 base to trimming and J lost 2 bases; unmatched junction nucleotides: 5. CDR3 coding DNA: TGTGCCAGCAGCTTAGTGCGGGGGGGCCGTCAAGAGACCCAGTACTTC. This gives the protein CASSLVRGGRQETQYF.

The CDR3 region is CASSFSSALTQYF. Here the CDR3 DNA reads TGTGCCAGCAGTTTTTCGTCGGCGCTCACGCAGTATTTT. The chain employs TRBV27 and TRBJ2-3; D is unclear. The V gene's germline CDR1 is MNHEY and CDR2 SMNVEV (reference sequence). The CDR3 is 13 amino acids. Trimming took off 3 bases at V and 9 bases at J, with 13 bases between the two ends.

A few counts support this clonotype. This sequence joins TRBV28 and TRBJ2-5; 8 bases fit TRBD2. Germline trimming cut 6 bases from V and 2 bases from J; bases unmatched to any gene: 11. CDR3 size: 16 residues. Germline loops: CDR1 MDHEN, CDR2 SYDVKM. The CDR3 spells CASRDLRSGVQETQYF. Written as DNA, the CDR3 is TGTGCCAGCAGAGATCTTCGTAGCGGGGTACAAGAGACCCAGTACTTC. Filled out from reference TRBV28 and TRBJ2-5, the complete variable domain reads DVKVTQSSRYLVKRTGEKVFLECVQDMDHENMFWYRQDPGLGLRLIYFSYDVKMKEKGDIPEGYSVSREKKERFSLILESASTNQTSMYLCASRDLRSGVQETQYFGPGTRLLVL.

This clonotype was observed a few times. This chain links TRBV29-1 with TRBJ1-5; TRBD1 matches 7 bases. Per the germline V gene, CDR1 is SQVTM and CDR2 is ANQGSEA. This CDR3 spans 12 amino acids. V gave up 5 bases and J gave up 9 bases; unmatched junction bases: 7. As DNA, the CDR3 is TGCAGCGTTCGACAGGGCGTTGGGCCCCAGCATTTT. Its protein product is CSVRQGVGPQHF.